Presented here are 25 T cell receptor beta chains from one specimen sequenced in a study of blood T cell repertoires in COVID-19. Here immunoSEQ multiplex PCR was the method, and the copy in TCRdb shows in-frame clones only, minus some. The sample consists of 150,000 to 200,000 clones, approximately 86% of them appearing once. The specimen was peripheral blood. Receptors originate from a man aged 18-30 years with acute or convalescent COVID-19.

This chain uses TRBV7-3 with TRBJ1-1; D is uncertain. Germline V lookup: CDR1 SGHTA, CDR2 FQGTGA. This CDR3 region has 13 residues. V lost 2 bases and J lost 5, with 9 bases in between. CDR3: CASSLYVLTEAFF. The CDR3 DNA sequence: TGTGCCAGCAGCTTATATGTCCTAACTGAAGCTTTCTTT.

The chain joins TRBV6-5 to TRBJ2-5; D may be TRBD2 (5 bases). The CDR3 has 13 residues. The germline V gene encodes CDR1 MNHEY and CDR2 SVGAGI. Deletions cut 2 bases from V and 1 base from J, with 5 bases between. CDR3 nucleotides: TGTGCCAGCAGTTACGGGAGCCAAGAGACCCAGTACTTC. Amino acids: CASSYGSQETQYF.

This rearrangement joins TRBV5-6 to TRBJ2-3, with 13 bases lining up with TRBD2. The CDR3 is 19 amino acids. Looked up from germline, CDR1 is SGHDT and CDR2 is YYEEEE. Trimming cost V 5 bases and J 3 bases; bases outside gene matches: 15. Here the CDR3 DNA reads TGTGCCAGCAGTCCATACTTGGCGGCGACTAGCGGGGGGACAGATACGCAGTATTTT. Translated, it gives CASSPYLAATSGGTDTQYF.

CDR3 coding DNA: TGTGCCAGCAGCCAAGGACCCGGACAGGGCGGGCACAATGAGCAGTTCTTC. It translates to CASSQGPGQGGHNEQFF. The V and J genes are TRBV3-1 (or the pseudogene TRBV3-2) and TRBJ2-1; TRBD1 matches 8 bases. CDR1 is LGHDT, CDR2 YNNKEL, per germline (reference sequence). CDR3 size: 17 residues. The junction had 10 bases not matched to a gene; V was cut back by 1 base and J by 5 bases.

The chain links TRBV7-8 to TRBJ2-7; D is perhaps TRBD1 (5 bases). The V and J ends lost 0 bases and 2 bases respectively, with 11 bases between them. The CDR3 length is 15 residues. Germline CDR1 SGHVS, CDR2 FQNEAQ. The CDR3 DNA follows: TGTGCCAGCAGCTTAGCGCGTCCAGGGACCTACGAGCAGTACTTC. This codes for CASSLARPGTYEQYF. Full variable domain (outside the CDR3, taken from reference TRBV7-8 and TRBJ2-7): GAGVSQSPRYKVAKRGQDVALRCDPISGHVSLFWYQQALGQGPEFLTYFQNEAQLDKSGLPSDRFFAERPEGSVSTLKIQRTQQEDSAVYLCASSLARPGTYEQYFGPGTRLTVT.

This CDR3 is CASSVVPGSPLHF. CDR3 sequence (DNA): TGTGCCAGCAGCGTAGTGCCAGGTTCACCCCTCCACTTT. V and J are TRBV11-3 and TRBJ1-6; D gene unclear. This CDR3 contains 13 residues. The germline gives CDR1 SGHNT, CDR2 YENEEA. V lost 5 bases to trimming and J lost 9 bases, with 11 bases between them.

This clone came up a few times. The V and J genes are TRBV7-2 and TRBJ2-3; D remains unclear. This CDR3 region has 15 residues. Trimming stripped 4 bases from V and 3 bases from J, with 14 bases between. In germline, CDR1 is SGHTA, CDR2 FQGNSA. This CDR3 reads CASSSRYDFTDTQYF. The CDR3 coding sequence is TGTGCCAGCAGCTCCCGCTATGACTTTACAGATACGCAGTATTTT.

The rearrangement joins TRBV30 to TRBJ1-1; TRBD1 is a possible D gene (6 bases). CDR3 length: 12 residues. Trimming left V 2 bases short and J 10 bases short, with 14 bases between. Germline-derived CDR1 and CDR2 are GTSNPN and SVGIG (reference sequence). Here the CDR3 reads CAWSRTDYGAFF. The DNA of the CDR3 is TGTGCCTGGAGTCGGACAGATTATGGAGCTTTCTTT.

The table lists this clone with a count of one. The genes are TRBV9 and TRBJ1-5; 10 bases line up with TRBD1. The V segment lost 5 bases and the J segment 7 bases; nucleotides outside the gene matches: 6. There are 14 residues in the CDR3. Per the germline V gene, CDR1 is SGDLS and CDR2 is YYNGEE. The CDR3 region has the DNA TGTGCCAGCAGTGAAGGGACAGGGGAGCAGCCCCAGCATTTT. This encodes CASSEGTGEQPQHF.

This clone was observed a few times. The chain links TRBV3-1 (or the pseudogene TRBV3-2) to TRBJ1-2, with D perhaps matching TRBD1 (6 bases). The CDR3 consists of 14 residues. Germline-derived CDR1 and CDR2 are LGHDT and YNNKEL (reference sequence). V lost 4 bases and J lost 8, with 17 bases in between. The CDR3 spells CASSRPGQLRGYTF. The DNA for the CDR3 is TGTGCCAGCAGCCGACCCGGACAGTTACGGGGCTACACCTTC.

The chain is built from TRBV6-4 and TRBJ1-6; 8 bases are a match to TRBD1. Germline loops: CDR1 MRHNA, CDR2 SNTAGT. V dropped 5 bases and J dropped 6; count of bases not matched to a gene: 6. CDR3 length: 15 residues. The CDR3 spells CASSTDGQGNSPLHF. DNA for the CDR3: TGTGCCAGCAGTACCGATGGACAGGGTAATTCACCCCTCCACTTT.

The chain links TRBV7-9 to TRBJ2-5; TRBD1 might be the D (6 bases). The CDR3 contains 14 residues. Germline CDR1 and CDR2: SEHNR and FQNEAQ (reference sequence). Trimming stripped 5 bases from V and 5 bases from J, with 15 bases between. For the CDR3, the DNA is TGTGCCAGCAGCCAACAGGGTATGCGGGAGACCCAGTACTTC. Translated: CASSQQGMRETQYF.

The chain links TRBV9 to TRBJ2-2, with TRBD2 matching over 10 bases. Germline V CDR1 and CDR2: SGDLS, YYNGEE. With 2 bases clipped from V and 4 bases from J, the junction kept 5 bases outside the gene matches. The CDR3 loop spans 16 amino acids. The CDR3 loop reads CASSVESGGGTGELFF. The CDR3 region has the DNA TGTGCCAGCAGCGTGGAAAGCGGGGGGGGCACCGGGGAGCTGTTTTTT.

The gene calls are TRBV5-6 and TRBJ1-1, with 7 nucleotides matching TRBD1. Germline V gene data show CDR1 as SGHDT and CDR2 as YYEEEE. The CDR3 consists of 17 residues. V dropped 2 bases and J dropped 8; count of bases not matched to a gene: 18. CDR3 sequence reads: CASSFWGVRGIGVEAFF. CDR3 nucleotide sequence: TGTGCCAGCAGCTTTTGGGGCGTCAGGGGGATAGGGGTAGAAGCTTTCTTT.

This chain links TRBV10-3 with TRBJ1-2; 10 bases align to TRBD1. Germline CDR1 reads ENHRY; CDR2 reads SYGVKD. With V trimmed by 6 bases and J by 4 bases, 5 bases remained unmatched. The CDR3 is made up of 14 amino acids. The CDR3 region has the DNA TGTGCCATCAGCCGGGGGACAGGGGTCTATGGCTACACCTTC. Translating it yields CAISRGTGVYGYTF.

The rearrangement joins TRBV7-9 to TRBJ2-5, with a possible D match to TRBD2 (6 bases). In germline, CDR1 is SEHNR, CDR2 FQNEAQ (reference sequence). V was cut by 5 bases and J by 2 bases, with 21 bases left in between. This CDR3 is 17 amino acids long. The CDR3 DNA reads TGTGCCAGCAGCGGGGGATCAGGCGGGGCGGGTCAAGAGACCCAGTACTTC. It yields the protein CASSGGSGGAGQETQYF.

The chain has TRBV7-6 and TRBJ2-3; 11 nucleotides match TRBD2. The CDR3 length is 16 residues. Trimming removed 0 bases from V and 1 base from J; junction bases left unmatched: 0. Germline lookup yields CDR1 SGHVS and CDR2 FNYEAQ. Written as DNA, the CDR3 is TGTGCCAGCAGCTTAGCGACTAGCGGGGGCACAGATACGCAGTATTTT. Translated, it gives CASSLATSGGTDTQYF.

This clone was seen a few times. The chain carries TRBV4-1 and TRBJ1-6, with D unresolved. The CDR3 runs to 16 residues. In germline, CDR1 is MGHRA, CDR2 YSYEKL. The V end lost 6 bases, the J end lost 0 bases, and 12 bases lay between the germline ends. As DNA, the CDR3 is TGCGCCAGCAGACCAATAGCCGGCTCCTATAATTCACCCCTCCACTTT. As protein: CASRPIAGSYNSPLHF.

The chain joins TRBV27 to TRBJ1-5, with 9 nucleotides matching TRBD1. V was clipped by 6 bases and J by 2 bases; unmatched bases: 5. Germline assignment: CDR1 MNHEY and CDR2 SMNVEV (reference sequence). This CDR3 region has 15 residues. The CDR3 sequence: CASRDRGRGNQPQHF. CDR3 nucleotide sequence: TGTGCCAGCAGGGACAGGGGAAGGGGCAATCAGCCCCAGCATTTT.

The chain links TRBV19 to TRBJ1-5; D is undetermined. Germline V gene sequence: CDR1 LNHDA, CDR2 SQIVND (reference sequence). V dropped 8 bases and J dropped 2 bases, with 10 bases sitting between them. This CDR3 spans 13 amino acids. The CDR3 region has the DNA TGTGCCAGTTGGGCAGGTCGCAATCAGCCCCAGCATTTT. Translation gives CASWAGRNQPQHF.

The chain carries TRBV2 and TRBJ2-3; no reliable D call. Germline-derived CDR1 and CDR2 are SNHLY and FYNNEI. Trimming took 9 bases from V and 7 from J, leaving 20 bases between them. CDR3 size: 14 residues. The CDR3 nucleotides read TGTGCCAGTAGAGGTATCCCCGTTGATCATACGCAGTATTTT. Protein: CASRGIPVDHTQYF.

This clone has only a few counts. The V call is TRBV6-6, the J call TRBJ1-2, with D hard to call. Germline V gene lookup returns CDR1 MNHNY and CDR2 SVGAGI (reference sequence). The CDR3 extends over 10 amino acids. V lost 2 bases to trimming and J lost 8 bases, with 3 bases between them. In nucleotides, the CDR3 is TGTGCCAGCAGTTACCTCGGCTACACCTTC. This translates into CASSYLGYTF.

The gene calls are TRBV5-6 and TRBJ1-2, with 7 bases identical to TRBD1. V was clipped by 3 bases and J by 2 bases; unmatched bases: 4. This CDR3 spans 14 amino acids. Per the germline V gene, CDR1 is SGHDT and CDR2 is YYEEEE. CDR3 sequence reads: CASSSGTANYGYTF. The CDR3 coding sequence is TGTGCCAGCAGCTCCGGGACAGCAAACTATGGCTACACCTTC.

The gene calls are TRBV7-9 and TRBJ2-3; possibly TRBD1 for D (7 bases). CDR3 size: 16 residues. Trimming took 8 bases from V and 0 from J, leaving 18 bases between them. Germline CDR1 and CDR2: SEHNR and FQNEAQ (reference sequence). CDR3 loop: CASGEPGGSSTDTQYF. The CDR3 DNA sequence: TGTGCCAGCGGTGAGCCAGGGGGGTCAAGCACAGATACGCAGTATTTT.

This chain uses TRBV4-1 with TRBJ1-2; D might be TRBD1 (6 bases). Germline CDR1 is MGHRA and CDR2 is YSYEKL. CDR3 length: 14 amino acids. Trimming took 1 base from V and 4 from J, leaving 10 bases between them. CDR3 in DNA: TGCGCCAGCAGCCAAGGAGGGGGGGTCTATGGCTACACCTTC. This translates into CASSQGGGVYGYTF.